This T cell receptor (beta chain) is from a study of OX40 agonist ivuxolimab in advanced cancers. Overall study findings and caveats: The study found among the lowest clonal expansion in partial responders at 0.1-3.0 mg/kg.

In regard to this clone: The antigen is unknown.

The germline V gene encodes CDR1 SGHTA and CDR2 FQGNSA. The CDR3 consists of 16 residues. The germline V and J ends were trimmed by 5 bases and 0 bases, with 14 bases remaining between them. TCRdb's table, derived via immunoSEQ multiplex PCR, lists solely in-frame clones and lacks some. The table lists under 85,000 clones, 90% to 95% of them singletons. J is TRBJ1-3 and V is TRBV7-2; the D gene is possibly TRBD1 (5 bases). The TCR originated in an adult with an advanced solid tumor such as melanoma, head and neck, liver or kidney cancer. This specimen consisted of CD4+ or CD8+ T cells sorted from blood, obtained in a trial of the OX40 agonist ivuxolimab. Written as DNA, the CDR3 is TGTGCCAGCAGCCGAGAGGGGACGGTCTCTGGAAACACCATATATTTT. It encodes CASSREGTVSGNTIYF.